This T cell receptor (beta chain) was profiled in a study of CD8+ T cells in alopecia areata. About the study: Twice a day, 5 to 10 mg of oral tofacitinib was administered to treated patients.

Study-wide results and caveats: Normal skin contains resident alphabeta T cells, and these are also sequenced in scalp samples.

V was shortened by 2 bases and J by 4 bases, with 11 bases between the two germline ends. Germline CDR1 and CDR2: SQVTM and ANQGSEA. The CDR3 contains 13 residues. cDNA reverse transcribed from extracted RNA served as the sequencing template. TCRdb's table, derived via immunoSEQ multiplex PCR, lists solely in-frame clones and lacks some. The sample holds about 210,000 clones, under 40% seen once. This sample's treatment: oral pan-JAK inhibitor, 5-10 mg twice daily. This clone was observed a few times. The antigen is unknown. Sequencing was performed on CD4+ T cells sorted from blood, taken at approximately week 31, from a patient treated with tofacitinib. The rearrangement joins TRBV29-1 to TRBJ1-2; D is ambiguous. This clonotype was obtained from a human donor with alopecia areata. In DNA form, the CDR3 reads TGCAGCGTTGAACAACAGATATCCTATGGCTACACCTTC. It yields the protein CSVEQQISYGYTF.